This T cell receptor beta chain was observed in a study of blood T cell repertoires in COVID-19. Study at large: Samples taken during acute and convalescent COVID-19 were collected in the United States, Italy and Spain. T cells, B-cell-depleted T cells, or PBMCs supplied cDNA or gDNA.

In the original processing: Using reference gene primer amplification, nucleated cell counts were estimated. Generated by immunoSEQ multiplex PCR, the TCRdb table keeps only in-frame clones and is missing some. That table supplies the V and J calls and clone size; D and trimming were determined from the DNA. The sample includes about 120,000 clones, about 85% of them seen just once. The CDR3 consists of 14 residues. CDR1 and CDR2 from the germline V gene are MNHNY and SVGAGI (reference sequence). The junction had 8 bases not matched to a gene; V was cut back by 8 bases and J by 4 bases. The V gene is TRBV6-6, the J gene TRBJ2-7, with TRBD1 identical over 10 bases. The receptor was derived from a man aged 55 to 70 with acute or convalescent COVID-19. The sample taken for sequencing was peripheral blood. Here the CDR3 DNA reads TGTGCCAGCCAGTACGGACAGGGGGAATACGAGCAGTACTTC. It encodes CASQYGQGEYEQYF.